These 21 T cell receptor beta chains were sequenced from one sample in a study of T cell responses to AZD1222 COVID-19 vaccine. Assay: immunoSEQ multiplex PCR; the TCRdb copy retains only in-frame clones and omits some. The sample comprises roughly 170,000 clones, roughly 87% of which are singletons, and 2.5% to 3% rests with the top ten. The sample was peripheral blood, taken on day 0 of AZD1222 vaccination. Receptors were obtained from an adult in good health.

This chain connects TRBV18 to TRBJ1-1; TRBD1 matches at 7 bases. The ends lost 4 bases at V and 4 bases at J; junction bases unmatched: 12. The germline CDR1 and CDR2 sequences are KGHSH and LQKENI. The CDR3 sequence is 16 residues long. Here the CDR3 DNA reads TGTGCCAGCTCACGATCCGCCGGACAGGCATTCACTGAAGCTTTCTTT. Its protein is CASSRSAGQAFTEAFF.

The genes are TRBV6-2 or TRBV6-3 and TRBJ2-7; a possible D gene is TRBD1 (5 bases). This CDR3 is built from 13 residues. Germline V lookup: CDR1 MNHEY, CDR2 SVGEGT. V was cut by 6 bases and J by 6 bases, with 15 bases left in between. CDR3 nucleotide sequence: TGTGCCAGCAGCTCCCTTGGGGCGGCCGAGCAGTACTTC. Amino acids: CASSSLGAAEQYF.

The chain couples TRBV5-6 to TRBJ1-4; TRBD1 is a possible D gene (6 bases). The germline V and J ends were trimmed by 4 bases and 7 bases, with 17 bases remaining between them. The CDR3 sequence is 15 residues long. Germline lookup yields CDR1 SGHDT and CDR2 YYEEEE. As DNA, the CDR3 is TGTGCCAGCAGCCTGATGGGGGGCCGGAGTGAAAAACTGTTTTTT. Translated, it gives CASSLMGGRSEKLFF.

The chain combines TRBV6-5 with TRBJ2-7; TRBD1 aligns across 8 bases. Trimming at V came to 4 bases and at J to 6 bases, leaving 11 bases not matched to a gene. In germline, CDR1 is MNHEY, CDR2 SVGAGI. The length of the CDR3 is 15 residues. Written as DNA, the CDR3 is TGTGCCAGCAGTTCACCCAGACAGGGGTTCGGCGAGCAGTACTTC. Translation gives CASSSPRQGFGEQYF.

The chain combines TRBV7-9 with TRBJ1-1; D is undetermined. CDR1 SEHNR and CDR2 FQNEAQ come from the germline V gene (reference sequence). V lost 5 bases, J lost 4 bases, and 14 bases lay in between. This CDR3 region has 14 residues. CDR3 sequence: CASSNNYGSTEAFF. The CDR3 DNA is TGTGCCAGCAGCAACAACTACGGTAGCACTGAAGCTTTCTTT.

The chain uses TRBV6-5 and TRBJ1-2; perhaps TRBD1 as D (5 bases). Looked up from germline, CDR1 is MNHEY and CDR2 is SVGAGI. Between the trimmed V and J ends, which lost 5 bases and 4 bases, there was a span of 14 bases. CDR3 length: 14 residues. CDR3 DNA sequence: TGTGCCAGCAGTCTCGGTAGTAGGGGCTATGGCTACACCTTC. Amino acid sequence: CASSLGSRGYGYTF.

The J gene is TRBJ1-5, the V gene TRBV4-2, with D possibly TRBD1 on 5 matching bases. Looked up from germline, CDR1 is LGHNA and CDR2 is YNFKEQ. The V end lost 0 bases, the J end lost 5 bases, and 14 bases lay between the germline ends. This CDR3 contains 16 residues. CDR3 sequence reads: CASSQDPAGHDQPQHF. In DNA, the CDR3 is TGTGCCAGCAGCCAAGATCCGGCAGGGCATGATCAGCCCCAGCATTTT.

The chain carries TRBV7-9 and TRBJ1-4, with D maybe TRBD1 (5 bases). V was cut by 5 bases and J by 4 bases, with 14 bases left in between. Germline assignment: CDR1 SEHNR and CDR2 FQNEAQ (reference sequence). This CDR3 has 15 residues. CDR3: CASSPGQTNNEKLFF. DNA of the CDR3: TGTGCCAGCAGCCCGGGGCAGACCAATAATGAAAAACTGTTTTTT.

This clone was counted a single time. The gene calls are TRBV27 and TRBJ2-7; 12 positions agree with TRBD2. The CDR3 covers 17 residues. Germline V lookup: CDR1 MNHEY, CDR2 SMNVEV (reference sequence). V gave up 3 bases and J gave up 2 bases; unmatched junction bases: 8. The CDR3 DNA reads TGTGCCAGCAGTTTTCATCACCTAGCGGGAGGGCCCTACGAGCAGTACTTC. It codes for CASSFHHLAGGPYEQYF.

The chain couples TRBV10-2 to TRBJ2-7; 11 positions agree with TRBD1. This CDR3 has 15 amino acids. V gave up 11 bases and J gave up 2 bases; unmatched junction bases: 11. Germline V CDR1 and CDR2: WSHSY, SAAADI. CDR3 nucleotide sequence: TGCGCCGGCCCCGGGACAGGGGGTTTGACCTACGAGCAGTACTTC. This codes for CAGPGTGGLTYEQYF.

V and J are TRBV2 and TRBJ1-2, with D possibly TRBD1 on 5 matching bases. The CDR3 sequence is 13 residues long. Looked up from germline, CDR1 is SNHLY and CDR2 is FYNNEI. V shed 6 bases and J shed 4 bases, with 12 bases lying between them. The DNA for the CDR3 is TGTGCCAGCAGGTCCCGCGGGGGCTATGGCTACACCTTC. Residues: CASRSRGGYGYTF. Variable domain in full (rest from reference TRBV2 and TRBJ1-2): EPEVTQTPSHQVTQMGQEVILRCVPISNHLYFYWYRQILGQKVEFLVSFYNNEISEKSEIFDDQFSVERPDGSNFTLKIRSTKLEDSAMYFCASRSRGGYGYTFGSGTRLTVV.

V is TRBV4-1 and J is TRBJ2-7; D may correspond to TRBD1 or TRBD2 (5 bases each). CDR3 length: 15 residues. CDR1 and CDR2 from the germline V gene are MGHRA and YSYEKL. The germline V and J ends were trimmed by 3 bases and 5 bases, with 17 bases remaining between them. The CDR3 sequence is CASSQGVWDGDEQYF. CDR3 coding DNA: TGCGCCAGCAGCCAGGGGGTTTGGGACGGAGACGAGCAGTACTTC.

The gene calls are TRBV6-5 and TRBJ2-3, with 7 bases fitting TRBD2. The V gene's germline CDR1 is MNHEY and CDR2 SVGAGI. The CDR3 is 16 residues long. Trimming removed 2 bases from V and 6 bases from J; junction bases left unmatched: 11. The CDR3 region has the DNA TGTGCCAGCAGTTACACCCTGTGGGAGGGGCTGGATACGCAGTATTTT. Translation: CASSYTLWEGLDTQYF.

The rearrangement uses TRBV4-1 and TRBJ1-5; D possibly corresponds to TRBD1 (5 bases). Germline V lookup: CDR1 MGHRA, CDR2 YSYEKL. Trimming removed 5 bases from V and 2 bases from J, with 19 bases in between. This CDR3 has 17 residues. Written as DNA, the CDR3 is TGCGCCAGCAGCGTGTCAATGGGGGGATTGGGCAATCAGCCCCAGCATTTT. This sequence encodes CASSVSMGGLGNQPQHF.

The chain combines TRBV27 with TRBJ1-1, with D perhaps TRBD1 (6 bases). Germline V gene sequence: CDR1 MNHEY, CDR2 SMNVEV (reference sequence). V lost 4 bases to trimming and J lost 0 bases, with 18 bases between them. The CDR3 loop spans 17 amino acids. The CDR3 spells CASSSKGGVHMNTEAFF. CDR3 nucleotide sequence: TGTGCCAGCAGTTCTAAAGGGGGGGTTCACATGAACACTGAAGCTTTCTTT.

J is TRBJ2-4 and V is TRBV30; D call uncertain. Trimming left V 5 bases short and J 0 bases short, with 11 bases between. The CDR3 is 14 amino acids. Germline loops: CDR1 GTSNPN, CDR2 SVGIG (reference sequence). The DNA for the CDR3 is TGTGCCTGGGCAGGAACCCTAGCCAAAAACATTCAGTACTTC. Translation: CAWAGTLAKNIQYF.

This sequence joins TRBV19 and TRBJ1-3; D not certain. This CDR3 is 14 amino acids long. Trimming cost V 7 bases and J 1 base, with 11 bases left between them. The germline CDR1 and CDR2 sequences are LNHDA and SQIVND (reference sequence). This CDR3 is CASMSGGSGNTIYF. The CDR3 DNA sequence: TGTGCCAGTATGAGCGGCGGGTCTGGAAACACCATATATTTT. Based on the CDR3 plus reference TRBV19 and TRBJ1-3, the full variable domain is DGGITQSPKYLFRKEGQNVTLSCEQNLNHDAMYWYRQDPGQGLRLIYYSQIVNDFQKGDIAEGYSVSREKKESFPLTVTSAQKNPTAFYLCASMSGGSGNTIYFGEGSWLTVV.

The genes are TRBV15 and TRBJ1-3, with no clear D. The CDR3 length is 13 residues. V lost 3 bases, J lost 6 bases, and 9 bases lay in between. CDR1 is LNHNV, CDR2 YYDKDF, per germline (reference sequence). The CDR3 nucleotides read TGTGCCACCAGCAGGGTCCCCTCAAACACCATATATTTT. Protein: CATSRVPSNTIYF.

The rearrangement joins TRBV6-5 to TRBJ2-5; maybe TRBD1 (5 bases). V was shortened by 4 bases and J by 5 bases, with 17 bases between the two germline ends. The CDR3 contains 15 residues. Per the germline V gene, CDR1 is MNHEY and CDR2 is SVGAGI. The CDR3 DNA sequence: TGTGCCAGCAGTTCTCATCAAGGTGCAGGGGAGACCCAGTACTTC. This gives the protein CASSSHQGAGETQYF.

The J gene is TRBJ1-1, the V gene TRBV5-5, with 9 bases matching TRBD1. This CDR3 comprises 15 residues. J was trimmed by 10 bases and V by 0 bases; bases with no gene match: 10. CDR1 and CDR2 (germline): SGHKS, YYEKEE (reference sequence). The CDR3 nucleotides are TGTGCCAGCAGCTTGGGGGGGCTGGGACAGGGTGGAGCTTTCTTT. Translating it yields CASSLGGLGQGGAFF.

The CDR3 sequence: CASRKNRGLNTEAFF. The CDR3 bases are TGCGCCAGCAGGAAAAACAGGGGTTTGAACACTGAAGCTTTCTTT. The gene calls are TRBV4-1 and TRBJ1-1; 7 bases agree with TRBD1. The ends lost 6 bases at V and 0 bases at J; junction bases unmatched: 7. CDR1 is MGHRA and CDR2 is YSYEKL in the germline V gene. The CDR3 is 15 residues long.